The 3 T cell receptor beta chains presented below share a single source sample, sequenced in a study of T cell changes during pregnancy in multiple sclerosis. Generated by immunoSEQ multiplex PCR, the TCRdb table keeps only in-frame clones and is missing some. Here the sample spans over 70,000 clones, around 93% being singletons. Sample: peripheral blood, taken in the third trimester of pregnancy. Receptors originate from a female donor with multiple sclerosis, enrolled in a pregnancy study.

V usage is TRBV6-1 and J usage is TRBJ2-1, with D tentatively TRBD1 (6 bases). The CDR3 loop spans 15 amino acids. CDR1 MNHNS and CDR2 SASEGT come from the germline V gene. With 3 bases removed from V and 0 bases from J, the gap between germline ends came to 9 bases. CDR3: CASSEWTDSYNEQFF. DNA of the CDR3: TGTGCCAGCAGTGAGTGGACAGACTCCTACAATGAGCAGTTCTTC.

This clone was seen only once. Its ends do not fully match the called genes, so a read error is possible. The V gene is TRBV4-2, the J gene TRBJ2-1, with TRBD2 identical over 11 bases. Germline CDR1 is LGHNA and CDR2 is YNFKEQ. The CDR3 totals 13 residues. The CDR3 sequence: CASSQDFTSGSVF. The CDR3 bases are TGTGCCAGCAGCCAAGATTTCACTAGCGGGAGTGTCTTC.

This sequence joins TRBV7-2 and TRBJ2-4; TRBD1 matches 8 bases. This CDR3 spans 16 amino acids. Losses at the gene ends were 5 bases for V and 3 bases for J; bases not matched to a gene: 9. Germline assignment: CDR1 SGHTA and CDR2 FQGNSA. DNA of the CDR3: TGTGCCAGCAGCCCCGTACTACAGGGGGACAAAAACATTCAGTACTTC. It yields the protein CASSPVLQGDKNIQYF.